This T cell receptor (beta chain) derives from a study of T-cell reconstitution after alpha-beta-depleted transplantation in children. Preparation of the TCRbeta library involved a method that used unique molecular identifiers. TCRdb reanalysed the PCR reads using MiXCR and keeps one entry per CDR3 protein. In the table there are 640,000 or so distinct CDR3 sequences, roughly 17% of which are singletons. This clonotype was counted only a few times. Germline assignment: CDR1 SEHNR and CDR2 FQNEAQ (reference sequence). The CDR3 consists of 14 residues. Unmatched junction bases numbered 6, after V lost 5 bases and J lost 4 bases.

Here the sequenced sample was PBMCs from the stem cell graft donor, taken from the stem cell graft. V is TRBV7-9 and J is TRBJ2-7; 9 nucleotides agree with TRBD2. This receptor was taken from a human donor who donated a stem cell graft to a child with acute myeloid leukemia. The CDR3 DNA reads as TGTGCCAGCAGCCGGGGACTAGCTCCATACGAGCAGTACTTC. Residues: CASSRGLAPYEQYF.